This T cell receptor (beta chain) was recovered during a study of T cell changes during pregnancy in multiple sclerosis. Profiling relied on immunoSEQ multiplex PCR, and the TCRdb table lists in-frame clones only, not all of them. This table has just under 50,000 clones, 91% appearing once. The CDR3 covers 17 residues. CDR1 is SGHAT, CDR2 FQDESV, per germline (reference sequence). Trimming took 2 bases from V and 6 from J; bases not matched to a gene: 13. The TCR originated in a female donor with multiple sclerosis, enrolled in a pregnancy study. The chain links TRBV11-1 to TRBJ2-3; 8 nucleotides agree with TRBD1. Sequenced material: CD8+ T cells from peripheral blood mononuclear cells, taken after pregnancy. DNA of the CDR3: TGTGCCAGCAGCTTAATGGGAGTGGACAGGGCGCGTGATACGCAGTATTTT. Protein product: CASSLMGVDRARDTQYF. Using reference TRBV11-1 and TRBJ2-3 for the parts outside the CDR3, the full variable domain is EAEVAQSPRYKITEKSQAVAFWCDPISGHATLYWYRQILGQGPELLVQFQDESVVDDSQLPKDRFSAERLKGVDSTLKIQPAELGDSAMYLCASSLMGVDRARDTQYFGPGTRLTVL.